These 5 T cell receptor beta chains were all obtained from the same sample, sequenced in a study of cytomegalovirus exposure and HLA in healthy donors. Both 60 Vbeta primers and 13 Jbeta primers went into the PCR. Here immunoSEQ multiplex PCR was the method, and the copy in TCRdb shows in-frame clones only, minus some. The table has approximately 200,000 clones, 85% seen once. Material: PBMCs. All receptors come from a woman aged 50 to 60 in good health and CMV-seronegative.

The chain employs TRBV5-1 and TRBJ2-3, with no clear D. CDR1 and CDR2 from the germline V gene are SGHRS and YFSETQ. This CDR3 has 12 amino acids. V was pared by 2 bases and J by 4 bases, with 5 bases between. The CDR3 region has the DNA TGCGCCAGCAGCTTCCCTCCAGATACGCAGTATTTT. Translating it yields CASSFPPDTQYF.

The chain joins TRBV7-8 to TRBJ1-3; D is uncertain. Germline V gives CDR1 SGHVS, CDR2 FQNEAQ. Trimming took off 2 bases at V and 0 bases at J, with 8 bases between the two ends. The CDR3 totals 15 residues. This CDR3 reads CASSLTENSGNTIYF. As DNA, the CDR3 is TGTGCCAGCAGCTTAACAGAGAACTCTGGAAACACCATATATTTT.

This chain connects TRBV28 to TRBJ1-5; 10 bases line up with TRBD1. The germline gives CDR1 MDHEN, CDR2 SYDVKM. This CDR3 has 18 amino acids. V shed 3 bases, J shed 4 bases, and the junction held 12 bases outside the gene matches. CDR3 coding DNA: TGTGCCAGCAGTTTCCCACTACTCGACAGGGGGCGGAATCAGCCCCAGCATTTT. This encodes CASSFPLLDRGRNQPQHF.

The chain is built from TRBV19 and TRBJ1-1; D not resolved. Germline CDR1 and CDR2: LNHDA and SQIVND (reference sequence). With 4 bases removed from V and 4 bases from J, the gap between germline ends came to 13 bases. The CDR3 length is 14 residues. The CDR3 nucleotides read TGTGCCAGTAGTAAGGGTCCCGAGGGCACTGAAGCTTTCTTT. Translated: CASSKGPEGTEAFF.

The chain is built from TRBV28 and TRBJ2-4; D perhaps matches TRBD2 (6 bases). Germline V lookup: CDR1 MDHEN, CDR2 SYDVKM. There are 11 residues in the CDR3. V dropped 6 bases and J dropped 15 bases, with 15 bases sitting between them. The CDR3 DNA reads as TGTGCCAGCAGCTGGGGAGGTTCGTGGTACTTC. It is translated as CASSWGGSWYF.